This TCR beta chain originates from a study of T cell responses to AZD1222 COVID-19 vaccine (dated by TCRdb to the early 2020s). A note on the overall study: TCR sequencing was performed for 230 to 250 trial participants, of whom roughly 200 were given two doses of AZD1222 and some 25 were given two doses of MenACWY control vaccine. Trial participants were enrolled by age into subgroups of 18-55, 56-69 and 70-plus years, and roughly 150, 30 and 60 TCR-sequenced participants, respectively, were included in these subgroups.

V is pared back by 5 bases and J by 7 bases, with 15 bases lying between the germline termini. The CDR3 contains 13 residues, cysteine and phenylalanine counted. Only the CDR3 portion is preserved as DNA: 39 bases, with reading frame beginning at the first base. For CDR1 and CDR2, the germline V gene (reference sequence) lists GTSNPN and SVGIG. Concerning this clone: The antigen it binds to is not known. Base qualities are not at hand, and no much larger clone is one base apart.

Results the study describes overall, beyond this receptor: After two AZD1222 doses, both the breadth and the depth of spike-specific TCRs were significantly higher than at day 0 and than in MenACWY recipients. Most participants were white British and females outnumbered males, and the authors suggested that clonal diversity may have been underestimated. The 56-69-year group was small, and its depth increase did not reach significance, likely because of low power. The vaccine-associated CD4 TCRs covered the entire spike protein, and the dominant responses fell in regions 160-218 and 743-854. Because no day 14 peak-response samples were available, repertoires were characterized only after the peak T cell response. Conclusions about previously exposed vaccinees are limited, since just 5 or 6 AZD1222 recipients were seropositive for SARS-CoV-2 at baseline. Nearly half of unique spike-specific TCRs reportedly recognized epitopes outside regions mutated in the B.1.351 and B.1.1.7 variants.

The sample's time point label, in plain terms: about 28 days (+/-7) after the second vaccine dose. Explained via the paper, the treatment or condition label denotes: meningococcal conjugate vaccine given as trial control. Samples from vaccinated people were obtained from the UK trials COV001 and COV002, which included a single-blind randomized controlled phase 2/3 trial of AZD1222 (ChAdOx1 nCoV-19) in healthy adults. Trial participant PBMC samples were collected at day 0 and day 28 after the second dose for TCRbeta chain sequencing. The CDR3 regions of human TCRbeta chains were subjected to immunosequencing. The original methods were these. TCRs in the repertoires were compared against a reference library of SARS-CoV-2-specific TCRs that had been generated with the MIRA antigen-specificity platform. Breadth meant the fraction of unique TCRs that were SARS-CoV-2-associated, whereas depth meant the fraction of total T cells that were SARS-CoV-2-associated. Using the MIRA data, every spike-specific TCR was mapped to the spike region that the TCR reacted to and assigned to either a CD4 or a CD8 class. Log10-transformed breadth and depth values were compared by one-way ANOVA with Sidak's multiple comparisons tests. TCRdb obtained this table from immuneACCESS and retained in-frame rearrangements with V and J assigned. These tables miss some clones; where compared with another copy, unresolved V genes account for less than half of the shortfall, and the remainder is unexplained. V and J calls and clone size follow that table, whereas D and trimming were derived from the DNA. In this sample the table shows roughly 70,000 clones, over 80% of which occur a single time. Together, the top ten hold 6.3% of the sample.

This chain is built from TRBV30 and TRBJ1-3, and TRBD1 may be the D gene, going by 5 matching bases. The TCR sequence derives from an adult who received the MenACWY meningococcal vaccine as a control. Material: peripheral blood, obtained 28 days after the second dose of the MenACWY control vaccine. The nucleotide sequence is given as TGTGCCTGGGGGCCGGGACCTTGGAACACCATATATTTT. Its translation is CAWGPGPWNTIYF.